This TCR beta chain was found in a study of cytomegalovirus exposure and HLA in healthy donors. Healthy bone marrow donors formed the donor group. Study-wide results and limits: Most TCR beta V segments were productive about 87% or about 30% of the time in an earlier analysis. In a later analysis, TCR association rates varied by HLA locus: DRB1 most, HLA-C fewest.

Use of 60 Vbeta and 13 Jbeta primers characterized the PCR. The assay was immunoSEQ multiplex PCR, and TCRdb's table has in-frame clones only and misses some. The data hold more than 95,000 clones, with about 80% observed a single time. V lost 10 bases and J 3 bases, leaving 16 bases between the germline ends. CDR3 length: 14 amino acids. CDR1 and CDR2 from the germline V gene are SEHNR and FQNEAQ (reference sequence). A word on this clone: Antigen: not known.

The source is a man aged 30-40 years in good health and CMV-seropositive. Sequencing was performed on PBMCs. The chain joins TRBV7-9 to TRBJ1-3; D might be TRBD1 (5 bases). CDR3 residues: CATAAGGGGNTIYF. The CDR3 DNA reads as TGTGCCACGGCCGCGGGGGGTGGTGGAAACACCATATATTTT.